This entry features one TCR beta chain sequence. These data belong to a study of blood T cell repertoires in COVID-19. Across the whole study: From T cells, B-cell-depleted T cells, or PBMCs came the material, which was cDNA or gDNA.

The CDR3 loop spans 13 amino acids. V lost 4 bases to trimming and J lost 2 bases, with 9 bases between them. Per the germline V gene, CDR1 is LGHDT and CDR2 is YNNKEL (reference sequence). Per the original methods: Reference gene primer amplification gave nucleated cell count estimates. Generated by immunoSEQ multiplex PCR, the TCRdb table keeps only in-frame clones and is missing some. From that table come the V and J calls and clone size; the DNA was used to work out D and trimming. The sample holds about 70,000 clones, roughly 85% seen once. V gene TRBV3-1 (or the pseudogene TRBV3-2) combines with J gene TRBJ2-7; TRBD1 is a possible D gene (5 bases). This clonotype was obtained from an elderly woman with active or convalescent COVID-19. The sequenced sample consisted of peripheral blood. The DNA for the CDR3 is TGTGCCAGCAGCCTAGGACAACCCTACGAGCAGTACTTC. This sequence encodes CASSLGQPYEQYF.